Each of the 13 T cell receptor beta chains below was sequenced from the same sample in a study of T cell repertoires in cytomegalovirus infection. One entry per CDR3 protein, called by TCRdb with MiXCR from the reads. The data hold about 150,000 distinct CDR3 sequences, with about 15% observed a single time. Sequencing was carried out using CD8+ T cells from PBMCs. The receptors were sampled from a human donor in good health (CMV status not recorded). Some clones in this sample may be carry-over from other donors' samples.

The V and J genes are TRBV11-1 and TRBJ2-3; no clear D gene. The length of the CDR3 is 11 residues. Trimming cost V 1 base and J 13 bases, with 9 bases left between them. Germline V gene data show CDR1 as SGHAT and CDR2 as FQDESV (reference sequence). CDR3 residues: CASSLVDEEYF. As DNA, the CDR3 is TGTGCCAGCAGCTTAGTGGACGAGGAGTATTTT.

This clonotype was seen a few times. The CDR3 DNA follows: TGTGCCAGCCAACTAGCTGGCGAGACCCAGTACTTC. The encoded protein is CASQLAGETQYF. The chain recombines TRBV28 with TRBJ2-5, with a tentative D call TRBD2 (6 bases). This CDR3 has 12 amino acids. Germline CDR1 is MDHEN and CDR2 is SYDVKM. V lost 8 bases and J 5 bases, leaving 12 bases between the germline ends.

This clonotype was seen a few times. DNA for the CDR3: TGTGCCAGCAGTTTAAAGGGACAGGGAGGGTCCTACGAGCAGTACTTC. Protein sequence: CASSLKGQGGSYEQYF. This chain uses TRBV6-2 or TRBV6-3 with TRBJ2-7, with 9 bases identical to TRBD1. V dropped 4 bases and J dropped 1; count of bases not matched to a gene: 8. The CDR3 loop spans 16 amino acids. The germline V gene has CDR1 MNHEY and CDR2 SVGEGT.

This clonotype occurred a few times. This chain links TRBV12-3 or TRBV12-4 with TRBJ2-2; D is uncertain. This CDR3 has 14 residues. Trimming stripped 4 bases from V and 6 bases from J, with 12 bases between. CDR3 residues: CASSSPSLPGELFF. The CDR3 DNA reads as TGTGCCAGCAGTTCCCCGAGCCTCCCCGGGGAGCTGTTTTTT.

This clonotype turned up a few times. The CDR3 loop reads CASSPVVGGYSPLHF. DNA for the CDR3: TGTGCCAGCAGCCCCGTGGTGGGGGGTTATTCACCCCTCCACTTT. V usage is TRBV7-2 and J usage is TRBJ1-6; weak D call: TRBD1 (5 bases). V lost 5 bases to trimming and J lost 8 bases, with 16 bases between them. Germline CDR1 SGHTA, CDR2 FQGNSA. The CDR3 runs to 15 residues.

Written as DNA, the CDR3 is TGTGCCAGTATTACGGACAGCTTCTCTGGAAACACCATATATTTT. It specifies CASITDSFSGNTIYF. This chain connects TRBV19 to TRBJ1-3, with D perhaps matching TRBD1 (6 bases). Germline loops: CDR1 LNHDA, CDR2 SQIVND (reference sequence). V gave up 7 bases and J gave up 0 bases, with 13 bases separating them. This CDR3 is built from 15 residues.

The V call is TRBV7-9, the J call TRBJ1-2, with D uncertain. V was clipped by 5 bases and J by 2 bases, with 3 bases between them. Germline-derived CDR1 and CDR2 are SEHNR and FQNEAQ (reference sequence). The CDR3 spans 11 residues. As DNA, the CDR3 is TGTGCCAGCAGCAAAAACTATGGCTACACCTTC. The encoded protein is CASSKNYGYTF.

The chain carries TRBV20-1 and TRBJ2-1; D ambiguous. The V gene lost 1 base and the J gene lost 8 bases, with 3 bases spanning the gap. The CDR3 is 10 residues long. In germline, CDR1 is DFQATT, CDR2 SNEGSKA (reference sequence). The CDR3 loop reads CSARVHEQFF. The DNA of the CDR3 is TGCAGTGCTAGAGTCCATGAGCAGTTCTTC.

The rearrangement joins TRBV12-3 or TRBV12-4 to TRBJ1-6, with 7 bases matching TRBD1. Trimming at V came to 5 bases and at J to 7 bases, leaving 5 bases not matched to a gene. The CDR3 runs to 14 residues. The CDR3 reads CASSLRDRNSPLHF. The CDR3, as DNA: TGTGCCAGCAGTCTCCGGGACAGAAATTCACCCCTCCACTTT.

On this clonotype: At one boundary the junction diverges from the germline segment, which might be a read error. The rearrangement links TRBV2 to TRBJ2-7; D unclear. From germline, CDR1 is SNHLY and CDR2 FYNNEI. CDR3 length: 13 residues. The CDR3, as DNA: TGTACCAGCAGTGAAGAGGTGCTATACGAGCAGTACTTC. Its protein is CTSSEEVLYEQYF. Full variable domain (missing parts from reference TRBV2 and TRBJ2-7): EPEVTQTPSHQVTQMGQEVILRCVPISNHLYFYWYRQILGQKVEFLVSFYNNEISEKSEIFDDQFSVERPDGSNFTLKIRSTKLEDSAMYFCTSSEEVLYEQYFGPGTRLTVT.

The chain is built from TRBV5-1 and TRBJ2-7; perhaps TRBD1 as D (6 bases). The CDR3 totals 13 residues. V lost 2 bases to trimming and J lost 5 bases, with 11 bases between them. The V gene's germline CDR1 is SGHRS and CDR2 YFSETQ. This CDR3 is CASSLGQQDEQYF. The CDR3 region has the DNA TGCGCCAGCAGCTTAGGACAGCAGGACGAGCAGTACTTC.

The CDR3: CASSLDPGTGEAFF. Written as DNA, the CDR3 is TGTGCCAGCAGCTTGGATCCGGGGACCGGGGAAGCTTTCTTT. This sequence joins TRBV7-9 and TRBJ1-1; D perhaps matches TRBD1 (5 bases). The CDR3 is 14 amino acids. Germline CDR1 and CDR2: SEHNR and FQNEAQ (reference sequence). Trimming took 3 bases from V and 8 from J, leaving 16 bases between them.

Concerning this clonotype itself: Being one base from a much bigger clone, this may be a read error. The chain carries TRBV10-3 and TRBJ1-1; maybe TRBD1 (5 bases). CDR3 length equals 14 residues. Germline CDR1 ENHRY, CDR2 SYGVKD. The CDR3 sequence: CAISVDSSNTDAFF. CDR3 bases: TGTGCCATCAGTGTCGACAGCTCGAACACTGATGCTTTCTTT.